This T cell receptor (beta chain) was captured in a study of blood T cell repertoires in COVID-19. Sequencing used immunoSEQ multiplex PCR; TCRdb keeps in-frame clones, though not all of them. The sample lists around 86,000 clones, 85% seen once, with roughly 40% in the top ten. V was pared by 0 bases and J by 3 bases, with 4 bases between. The CDR3 extends over 12 amino acids. In germline, CDR1 is GTSNPN, CDR2 SVGIG (reference sequence). Sequenced sample: peripheral blood. The sequence was obtained from a man older than 75 with acute or convalescent COVID-19. The chain links TRBV30 to TRBJ2-3; D remains unclear. The CDR3 spells CAWSVLTDTQYF. CDR3 nucleotide sequence: TGTGCCTGGAGTGTATTAACAGATACGCAGTATTTT.